This T cell receptor (beta chain) was retrieved from a study of T cell clones after liver transplantation. Study overall: In this trial, immunosuppression withdrawal was attempted within 2 years of liver transplant.

The V end lost 1 base, the J end lost 1 base, and 1 base lay between the germline ends. Germline CDR1 SGHTA, CDR2 FQGTGA. The CDR3 is 13 amino acids. TCRdb keeps only in-frame clones here, not all; method: immunoSEQ multiplex PCR. Among 65,000 to 85,000 clones listed, about 85% were seen once. The sequence was collected from a human patient who received a liver transplant. Some T cells may originate from the graft donor. The sequences come from CD4+ T cells from blood, collected roughly 48 months after liver transplant. V and J are TRBV7-3 and TRBJ2-2, with unresolved D. The CDR3 bases are TGTGCCAGCAGCTTAAGGAACACCGGGGAGCTGTTTTTT. Protein: CASSLRNTGELFF. The whole variable domain, remainder taken from reference TRBV7-3 and TRBJ2-2, is GAGVSQTPSNKVTEKGKYVELRCDPISGHTALYWYRQSLGQGPEFLIYFQGTGAADDSGLPNDRFFAVRPEGSVSTLKIQRTERGDSAVYLCASSLRNTGELFFGEGSRLTVL.